This is a list of T cell receptor beta chains from one sample in a study of blood T cells in healthy people across ages. TCRdb called the 5' RACE reads again in MiXCR, with one record for every CDR3 protein. The data show about 380,000 distinct CDR3 sequences, with about half seen just once and 50% to 65% held by the top ten. The sequencing sample was made of blood. Receptor source: a man aged 60 to 75 in good health. CDR3s include the opening cysteine and the closing phenylalanine or tryptophan. The D gene is left open where the match is weak. Expanded clones get a size class; other rows say once, few or many, or leave the size out.

abundance,d_gene,j_gene,v_gene,len,CDR3aa,CDR3nt
-,-,TRBJ2-3,TRBV12-3/TRBV12-4,14,CATSQEGAWDTQYF,TGTGCCACCAGCCAAGAGGGAGCTTGGGATACGCAGTATTTT
-,TRBD2,TRBJ2-3,TRBV6-2/TRBV6-3,15,CASSYRDYSTDTQYF,TGTGCCAGCAGTTACCGGGACTATTCCACAGATACGCAGTATTTT
few,TRBD1,TRBJ1-4,TRBV9,15,CASSVGGTGGSELFF,TGTGCCAGCAGCGTAGGCGGGACAGGGGGCTCGGAACTGTTTTTT
-,-,TRBJ1-2,TRBV6-5,12,CASSHGAGGYTF,TGTGCCAGCAGTCATGGGGCGGGAGGCTACACCTTC
-,TRBD1,TRBJ1-2,TRBV5-5,15,CASSPGQVVFGGYTF,TGTGCCAGCAGCCCCGGACAGGTAGTTTTTGGAGGCTACACCTTC
-,TRBD1,TRBJ2-5,TRBV4-2,14,CASSPTGSGETQYF,TGTGCCAGCAGCCCGACAGGGTCGGGAGAGACCCAGTACTTC
many,-,TRBJ1-2,TRBV5-5,13,CASSTQAVYGYTF,TGTGCCAGCAGCACACAGGCCGTCTATGGCTACACCTTC
few,TRBD1,TRBJ2-1,TRBV5-1,15,CASSLTDRVANEQFF,TGCGCCAGCAGCTTGACCGACAGGGTTGCCAATGAGCAGTTCTTC
-,TRBD1,TRBJ2-5,TRBV6-5,14,CASGVGQGQKTQYF,TGTGCCAGTGGTGTAGGACAGGGCCAAAAGACCCAGTACTTC
-,TRBD2,TRBJ2-1,TRBV7-3,15,CTSSATSGRASEQFF,TGTACCAGCAGCGCTACTAGCGGGAGGGCTAGTGAGCAGTTCTTC
-,-,TRBJ1-3,TRBV25-1,15,CASSEAGWSGNTIYF,TGTGCCAGCAGTGAGGCCGGATGGTCTGGAAACACCATATATTTT
-,TRBD2,TRBJ2-7,TRBV20-1,18,CSARGGLAGGPRHNEQYF,TGCAGTGCTAGAGGGGGGCTAGCGGGAGGGCCGAGGCACAATGAGCAGTACTTC
few,TRBD2,TRBJ2-1,TRBV10-2,15,CASSDWAGVDNEQFF,TGCGCCAGCAGTGACTGGGCGGGGGTGGACAATGAGCAGTTCTTC
-,-,TRBJ1-5,TRBV20-1,14,CSARDPAGNQPQHF,TGCAGTGCTAGAGATCCGGCGGGCAATCAGCCCCAGCATTTT
few,-,TRBJ2-5,TRBV29-1,11,CSVKAGETQYF,TGCAGCGTAAAGGCGGGAGAGACCCAGTACTTC
few,-,TRBJ2-7,TRBV7-2,16,CASSLSSAASAYEQYF,TGTGCCAGCAGCTTATCATCCGCCGCGAGTGCCTACGAGCAGTACTTC
-,TRBD1,TRBJ1-2,TRBV18,16,CASSAKQDRAQHGYTF,TGTGCCAGCTCAGCCAAACAGGACAGGGCTCAACATGGCTACACCTTC
-,TRBD1,TRBJ1-1,TRBV12-3/TRBV12-4,14,CASRAGGGGTEAFF,TGTGCCAGCAGGGCAGGGGGCGGGGGCACTGAAGCTTTCTTT
few,TRBD2,TRBJ2-3,TRBV2,14,CASRSGGDTDTQYF,TGTGCCAGCAGGAGCGGGGGAGACACAGATACGCAGTATTTT
few,TRBD2,TRBJ2-1,TRBV6-2/TRBV6-3,14,CASSYSSGHNEQFF,TGTGCCAGCAGTTACAGTAGCGGGCACAATGAGCAGTTCTTC
-,TRBD2,TRBJ2-1,TRBV20-1,14,CSATGLAVYNEQFF,TGCAGTGCTACAGGACTAGCGGTGTACAATGAGCAGTTCTTC
-,-,TRBJ1-4,TRBV7-9,14,CASSTRVTNEKLFF,TGTGCCAGCAGTACCAGGGTAACTAATGAAAAACTGTTTTTT
-,-,TRBJ2-1,TRBV24-1,14,CATSDSGRVHEQFF,TGTGCCACCAGTGATTCGGGAAGGGTACATGAGCAGTTCTTC
-,-,TRBJ1-2,TRBV6-6,15,CASLPSAVTQKGYTF,TGTGCCAGCCTCCCTTCCGCGGTGACTCAAAAAGGCTACACCTTC
-,TRBD1,TRBJ1-2,TRBV20-1,13,CSAPETGRGGYTF,TGCAGTGCACCCGAGACAGGGCGGGGTGGCTACACCTTC
-,-,TRBJ2-3,TRBV15,18,CATSRAGASARSTDTQYF,TGTGCCACCAGCAGAGCCGGGGCGTCGGCGCGAAGCACAGATACGCAGTATTTT
-,TRBD1,TRBJ2-7,TRBV5-1,16,CASSLDGQGGNYEQYF,TGCGCCAGCAGCTTGGATGGACAGGGGGGAAACTACGAGCAGTACTTC
-,-,TRBJ1-2,TRBV20-1,12,CSARDTYHGYTF,TGCAGTGCTAGAGACACTTACCATGGCTACACCTTC
many,-,TRBJ2-5,TRBV11-2,14,CASSLDSDPWSQYF,TGTGCCAGCAGCTTAGATTCAGATCCCTGGTCCCAGTACTTC
-,-,TRBJ1-4,TRBV5-1,15,CASSPRTDKNEKLFF,TGCGCCAGCAGCCCGCGGACAGACAAAAATGAAAAACTGTTTTTT
few,-,TRBJ2-5,TRBV20-1,14,CSARDQTGRETQYF,TGCAGTGCTAGAGATCAAACAGGGCGAGAGACCCAGTACTTC
-,-,TRBJ2-3,TRBV9,15,CASSNSRGPTDTQYF,TGTGCCAGCAGCAACTCCCGGGGTCCCACAGATACGCAGTATTTT
-,TRBD1,TRBJ2-5,TRBV9,15,CASSARDRSQETQYF,TGTGCCAGCAGCGCGCGGGACAGGTCACAAGAGACCCAGTACTTC
-,TRBD2,TRBJ2-5,TRBV5-1,16,CANRNSQGLAGETQYF,TGCGCCAACAGAAACAGCCAGGGACTAGCGGGAGAGACCCAGTACTTC
-,-,TRBJ2-5,TRBV29-1,15,CSVDSRTDTTETQYF,TGCAGCGTTGACTCACGGACGGATACCACCGAGACCCAGTACTTC
few,-,TRBJ2-1,TRBV29-1,14,CSVEDKRAYNEQFF,TGCAGCGTTGAAGATAAGAGAGCCTACAATGAGCAGTTCTTC
-,TRBD2,TRBJ2-7,TRBV20-1,16,CSAPRLLQRGEDEQYF,TGCAGTGCCCCCCGACTGTTACAGCGGGGCGAGGACGAGCAGTACTTC
-,-,TRBJ2-7,TRBV21-1,15,CAGIQKGTGTYEQYF,TGTGCCGGCATTCAAAAGGGAACGGGAACCTACGAGCAGTACTTC
-,-,TRBJ2-7,TRBV27,14,CASRTGAGRYEQYF,TGTGCCAGCAGAACAGGGGCGGGGCGGTACGAGCAGTACTTC
few,TRBD2,TRBJ2-1,TRBV29-1,16,CSVEDSLAYSYNEQFF,TGCAGCGTTGAAGACTCACTAGCGTATTCCTACAATGAGCAGTTCTTC
few,-,TRBJ2-1,TRBV29-1,12,CSVEPPSYEQFF,TGCAGCGTTGAGCCCCCCTCCTATGAGCAGTTCTTC
few,-,TRBJ1-2,TRBV29-1,12,CSVGGQGYGYTF,TGCAGCGTTGGGGGCCAGGGGTATGGCTACACCTTC
once,-,TRBJ2-6,TRBV7-9,17,CASSDRTTGSGANVLTF,TGTGCCAGCAGCGATCGGACTACAGGTTCTGGGGCCAACGTCCTGACTTTC
-,-,TRBJ2-5,TRBV5-5,16,CASSLPWGRGQETQYF,TGTGCCAGCAGTCTACCCTGGGGTCGGGGACAAGAGACCCAGTACTTC
few,TRBD2,TRBJ2-5,TRBV4-1,16,CASSHGTSGSYETQYF,TGCGCCAGCAGCCATGGGACTAGCGGGAGCTATGAGACCCAGTACTTC
-,TRBD2,TRBJ2-1,TRBV20-1,15,CSARREGMGINEQFF,TGCAGTGCTAGACGGGAGGGAATGGGGATCAATGAGCAGTTCTTC
once,-,TRBJ2-1,TRBV24-1,14,CATSDGRQPNEQFF,TGTGCCACCAGTGATGGGAGACAGCCCAATGAGCAGTTCTTC
few,TRBD1,TRBJ2-5,TRBV7-2,17,CASSLGPTGWAQETQYF,TGTGCCAGCAGCTTAGGTCCGACAGGGTGGGCACAAGAGACCCAGTACTTC
-,-,TRBJ1-4,TRBV29-1,14,CSVGDEGDREKLFF,TGCAGCGTTGGCGACGAGGGCGACCGGGAAAAACTGTTTTTT
-,TRBD1,TRBJ2-7,TRBV6-6,13,CASRPGQSYEQYF,TGTGCCAGCAGGCCGGGACAGTCCTACGAGCAGTACTTC
-,-,TRBJ2-5,TRBV11-3,14,CASSSPAGRETQYF,TGTGCCAGCAGCTCCCCCGCCGGGCGGGAGACCCAGTACTTC
-,-,TRBJ2-1,TRBV25-1,13,CASSVNGPTGLFF,TGTGCCAGCAGTGTAAACGGGCCCACAGGTTTGTTCTTC
few,-,TRBJ1-2,TRBV13,16,CASSPQTGKRDDGYTF,TGTGCCAGCAGCCCACAAACAGGGAAAAGGGACGATGGCTACACCTTC